The 32 T cell receptor beta chains in this list originate from one sample, sequenced in a study of cytomegalovirus exposure and HLA in healthy donors. The PCR made use of 60 Vbeta and 13 Jbeta primers. Here immunoSEQ multiplex PCR was the method, and the copy in TCRdb shows in-frame clones only, minus some. The table includes over 130,000 clones, around 59% detected once. The sample was PBMCs. These receptors were collected from a male donor in good health and CMV-seronegative.

The rearrangement joins TRBV4-2 to TRBJ1-2; a weak D match, TRBD1 (5 bases). Germline values: CDR1 LGHNA, CDR2 YNFKEQ. The CDR3 spans 18 residues. V lost 0 bases, J lost 5 bases, and 22 bases lay in between. The CDR3 sequence: CASSQEMFRGLETYGYTF. In DNA form, the CDR3 reads TGTGCCAGCAGCCAAGAGATGTTTAGGGGTTTGGAGACGTATGGCTACACCTTC.

The CDR3 bases are TGCGCCAGCAGCCAAGAATTGCCGGTCTATAATTCACCCCTCCACTTT. This translates into CASSQELPVYNSPLHF. J is TRBJ1-6 and V is TRBV4-1; D is unresolved. The CDR3 consists of 16 residues. Germline V gene sequence: CDR1 MGHRA, CDR2 YSYEKL. Deletions cut 0 bases from V and 3 bases from J, with 9 bases between.

The J gene is TRBJ2-1, the V gene TRBV28, with D uncertain. V was cut by 5 bases and J by 7 bases, with 18 bases left in between. Germline V lookup: CDR1 MDHEN, CDR2 SYDVKM. This CDR3 contains 15 residues. The CDR3 is CASSTAELNGNEQFF. CDR3 sequence (DNA): TGTGCCAGCAGTACCGCGGAGCTCAATGGGAATGAGCAGTTCTTC.

This chain uses TRBV29-1 with TRBJ2-5; D perhaps matches TRBD1 (5 bases). The CDR3 has 15 residues. Trimming took 0 bases from V and 0 from J, leaving 11 bases between them. Germline CDR1 is SQVTM and CDR2 is ANQGSEA. CDR3 nucleotide sequence: TGCAGCGTTGAAGACAGGGCCCAAAACCAAGAGACCCAGTACTTC. Its translation is CSVEDRAQNQETQYF. The full variable domain, with the rest looked up from reference TRBV29-1 and TRBJ2-5, is SAVISQKPSRDICQRGTSLTIQCQVDSQVTMMFWYRQQPGQSLTLIATANQGSEATYESGFVIDKFPISRPNLTFSTLTVSNMSPEDSSIYLCSVEDRAQNQETQYFGPGTRLLVL.

This clone was observed a handful of times. Other DNA sequences within the sample encode an identical CDR3. J is TRBJ1-1 and V is TRBV11-2; D not resolved. Germline assignment: CDR1 SGHAT and CDR2 FQNNGV. The CDR3 runs 13 residues. V was pared by 0 bases and J by 1 base, with 3 bases between. The CDR3 coding sequence is TGTGCCAGCAGCTTAGAGAGGAACACTGAAGCTTTCTTT. Translating it yields CASSLERNTEAFF.

The chain uses TRBV5-1 and TRBJ2-6, with 7 nucleotides matching TRBD1. This CDR3 comprises 16 residues. Trimming at V came to 4 bases and at J to 2 bases, leaving 6 bases not matched to a gene. CDR1 and CDR2 from the germline V gene are SGHRS and YFSETQ. In DNA, the CDR3 is TGCGCCAGCAGCGGACAGGCGAAGGCTGGGGCCAACGTCCTGACTTTC. As protein: CASSGQAKAGANVLTF.

This chain links TRBV13 with TRBJ1-2; 8 bases agree with TRBD1. The V segment lost 6 bases and the J segment 6 bases; nucleotides outside the gene matches: 9. Germline CDR1 PRHDT, CDR2 FYEKMQ (reference sequence). This CDR3 has 14 residues. As DNA, the CDR3 is TGTGCCAGCAGGCTAGGAGGCAGGGGGCATGGCTACACCTTC. As protein: CASRLGGRGHGYTF. Together with reference TRBV13 and TRBJ1-2, the CDR3 gives the full variable domain: AAGVIQSPRHLIKEKRETATLKCYPIPRHDTVYWYQQGPGQDPQFLISFYEKMQSDKGSIPDRFSAQQFSDYHSELNMSSLELGDSALYFCASRLGGRGHGYTFGSGTRLTVV.

The chain employs TRBV2 and TRBJ2-3, with TRBD2 matching over 7 bases. The V and J ends lost 3 bases and 2 bases, in that order; junction bases with no gene match: 5. CDR3 length: 15 residues. CDR1 and CDR2 (germline): SNHLY, FYNNEI. The CDR3 DNA is TGTGCCAGCAGTGATGCAGCGGGGCCCACAGATACGCAGTATTTT. The encoded protein is CASSDAAGPTDTQYF.

The chain joins TRBV6-1 to TRBJ2-7, with 9 bases lining up with TRBD2. This CDR3 has 18 amino acids. V was pared by 3 bases and J by 2 bases, with 14 bases of the junction left unmatched. CDR1 is MNHNS and CDR2 is SASEGT in the germline V gene. CDR3 sequence (DNA): TGTGCCAGCAGTGACCCCAGCGGGGGGCTCTATATCGCCTACGAGCAGTACTTC. Protein product: CASSDPSGGLYIAYEQYF.

The rearrangement uses TRBV10-1 and TRBJ2-2, with 10 positions matching TRBD2. CDR3 length: 17 residues. Germline trimming cut 2 bases from V and 9 bases from J; bases unmatched to any gene: 12. Germline-derived CDR1 and CDR2 are WNHNN and SYGVQD (reference sequence). The CDR3 DNA reads as TGCGCCAGCAGTGAGGGGTTAGCGGCTAGCGGGGGCCGGGAGCTGTTTTTT. It yields the protein CASSEGLAASGGRELFF.

By share of the sample, this clone is medium-sized. This chain links TRBV4-3 with TRBJ1-3; no firm D call. The ends were cut back, 4 bases at V and 4 bases at J, with 11 bases in the middle. Germline V gene lookup returns CDR1 LGHNA and CDR2 YSLEER. The CDR3 has 14 residues. The CDR3: CASSPSFGGNTIYF. DNA for the CDR3: TGCGCCAGCAGCCCTTCTTTCGGGGGAAACACCATATATTTT.

Here the CDR3 reads CASSGSGHSYEQYF. CDR3 sequence (DNA): TGTGCCAGCAGTGGCTCAGGGCACTCCTACGAGCAGTACTTC. The chain combines TRBV2 with TRBJ2-7; tentatively, D is TRBD1 (5 bases). Trimming cost V 4 bases and J 0 bases, with 10 bases left between them. This CDR3 is built from 14 residues. CDR1 is SNHLY, CDR2 FYNNEI, per germline.

With respect to this clone: Relative to the germline gene, one junction end is altered; a read error may explain this. The V and J genes are TRBV29-1 and TRBJ1-2; 8 bases agree with TRBD1. The CDR3 extends over 15 amino acids. Germline V lookup: CDR1 SQVTM, CDR2 ANQGSEA. The DNA for the CDR3 is TGCAGCGTCGCCAGGGGGCGTTCTTATGACTATGGCTACCCCTTC. This encodes CSVARGRSYDYGYPF.

The J gene is TRBJ2-5, the V gene TRBV4-3; D perhaps matches TRBD1 (5 bases). CDR1 LGHNA and CDR2 YSLEER come from the germline V gene. V shed 0 bases and J shed 9 bases, with 14 bases lying between them. This CDR3 is built from 14 residues. The CDR3 sequence is CASSQDHRTRAQYF. As DNA, the CDR3 is TGCGCCAGCAGCCAAGATCACAGAACCAGGGCCCAGTACTTC.

There are a few counts of this clone. The V call is TRBV10-3, the J call TRBJ1-1; unclear D gene. The CDR3 covers 14 residues. The germline V gene encodes CDR1 ENHRY and CDR2 SYGVKD. V lost 3 bases and J 1 base, leaving 9 bases between the germline ends. CDR3 in amino acids: CAISEGLPNTEAFF. In DNA form, the CDR3 reads TGTGCCATCAGTGAAGGACTGCCGAACACTGAAGCTTTCTTT.

This chain connects TRBV5-6 to TRBJ2-5; D is perhaps TRBD2 (7 bases). Deletions cut 4 bases from V and 1 base from J, with 11 bases between. This CDR3 contains 14 residues. CDR1 is SGHDT and CDR2 is YYEEEE in the germline V gene. The CDR3 bases are TGTGCCAGCAGCGGCGGGGGCCCCCAAGAGACCCAGTACTTC. Amino acid sequence: CASSGGGPQETQYF.

The sample holds one count of this clone. V and J are TRBV9 and TRBJ2-1; D remains ambiguous. The CDR3 runs 15 residues. Germline V CDR1 and CDR2: SGDLS, YYNGEE. Deletions cut 0 bases from V and 0 bases from J, with 7 bases between. In DNA form, the CDR3 reads TGTGCCAGCAGCGTAGATCGGTCCTCCTACAATGAGCAGTTCTTC. Translating gives CASSVDRSSYNEQFF.

The chain is built from TRBV2 and TRBJ2-5; 12 nucleotides align to TRBD2. Germline CDR1 reads SNHLY; CDR2 reads FYNNEI. The CDR3 runs to 12 residues. After removal of 7 bases from V and 13 bases from J, the junction contained 7 bases not matched to a gene. CDR3 sequence reads: CASNLAGGPGYF. The CDR3 nucleotides read TGTGCCAGCAATCTAGCGGGGGGGCCTGGGTACTTC.

The rearrangement links TRBV7-9 to TRBJ2-1, with 12 bases fitting TRBD2. V was pared by 1 base and J by 10 bases, with 5 bases of the junction left unmatched. This CDR3 has 15 amino acids. Germline assignment: CDR1 SEHNR and CDR2 FQNEAQ (reference sequence). The CDR3 DNA is TGTGCCAGCAGCTTAGTGCTAGCGGGGGGGCACGAGCAGTTCTTC. Translation: CASSLVLAGGHEQFF.

The chain joins TRBV5-4 to TRBJ2-7, with a tentative D call TRBD2 (7 bases). Germline CDR1 and CDR2: SGHNT and YYREEE (reference sequence). V was trimmed by 1 base and J by 1 base, leaving 15 bases between them. There are 16 residues in the CDR3. The CDR3 nucleotides are TGTGCCAGCAGCTTGACGGGGGGCAGTGGGTCCTACGAGCAGTACTTC. This encodes CASSLTGGSGSYEQYF.

The chain has TRBV11-2 and TRBJ1-6, with 7 bases that match TRBD1. Germline lookup yields CDR1 SGHAT and CDR2 FQNNGV. The CDR3 is 14 residues long. J lost 8 bases, V lost 1 base, and 2 bases had no gene match. The CDR3 sequence is CASSLGQGDSPLHF. CDR3 coding DNA: TGTGCCAGCAGCTTAGGGCAGGGGGATTCACCCCTCCACTTT.

J is TRBJ2-1 and V is TRBV6-5, with D unresolved. CDR1 is MNHEY, CDR2 SVGAGI, per germline. Trimming took off 3 bases at V and 0 bases at J, with 12 bases between the two ends. The CDR3 has 16 residues. The CDR3 DNA is TGTGCCAGCAGTTATCTGTCCTGGAGCTCCTACAATGAGCAGTTCTTC. This codes for CASSYLSWSSYNEQFF.

J is TRBJ2-3 and V is TRBV5-1, with 10 bases aligning to TRBD1. The CDR3 is 15 residues long. V shed 4 bases and J 1 base; nucleotides not matched to a gene: 3. From germline, CDR1 is SGHRS and CDR2 YFSETQ. The chain's CDR3 is CASSTGTGGTDTQYF. The CDR3 nucleotides read TGCGCCAGCAGCACCGGGACAGGGGGCACAGATACGCAGTATTTT.

V gene TRBV6-5 combines with J gene TRBJ1-1, with D perhaps TRBD1 (5 bases). Germline V gives CDR1 MNHEY, CDR2 SVGAGI. This CDR3 contains 15 residues. V was clipped by 0 bases and J by 3 bases, with 11 bases between them. This CDR3 is CASSYSATRDTEAFF. CDR3 DNA sequence: TGTGCCAGCAGTTACTCGGCCACCAGGGACACTGAAGCTTTCTTT.

The rearrangement links TRBV7-2 to TRBJ1-5; D call uncertain. Germline loops: CDR1 SGHTA, CDR2 FQGNSA. Trimming removed 1 base from V and 7 bases from J, with 8 bases in between. The CDR3 consists of 13 residues. The CDR3 sequence: CASSLVPEQPQHF. The CDR3 DNA reads TGTGCCAGCAGCTTAGTACCCGAGCAGCCCCAGCATTTT.

The gene calls are TRBV2 and TRBJ1-6; 7 nucleotides agree with TRBD1. Germline values: CDR1 SNHLY, CDR2 FYNNEI. This CDR3 is 13 amino acids long. V shed 6 bases and J 6 bases; nucleotides not matched to a gene: 2. CDR3 coding DNA: TGTGCCAGCAGGGGACAGTTTAATTCACCCCTCCACTTT. This codes for CASRGQFNSPLHF. The whole variable domain, filled in from reference TRBV2 and TRBJ1-6, reads EPEVTQTPSHQVTQMGQEVILRCVPISNHLYFYWYRQILGQKVEFLVSFYNNEISEKSEIFDDQFSVERPDGSNFTLKIRSTKLEDSAMYFCASRGQFNSPLHFGNGTRLTVT.

This chain connects TRBV7-2 to TRBJ2-2; TRBD1 might be the D (6 bases). The V gene lost 5 bases and the J gene lost 1 base, with 8 bases spanning the gap. The germline CDR1 and CDR2 sequences are SGHTA and FQGNSA. The CDR3 runs 14 residues. The CDR3: CASSPGQNTGELFF. In DNA, the CDR3 is TGTGCCAGCAGCCCGGGACAGAACACCGGGGAGCTGTTTTTT.

The chain is built from TRBV27 and TRBJ2-5; TRBD1 matches at 8 bases. J gave up 5 bases and V 3 bases, and 8 bases lay outside the gene matches. Germline CDR1 is MNHEY and CDR2 is SMNVEV (reference sequence). This CDR3 comprises 15 residues. The CDR3 here is CASSFLDRARETQYF. The CDR3 bases are TGTGCCAGCAGTTTTCTGGACAGGGCACGGGAGACCCAGTACTTC.

The chain joins TRBV5-1 to TRBJ2-2, with D possibly TRBD1 on 6 matching bases. Germline V gives CDR1 SGHRS, CDR2 YFSETQ. Trimming took 0 bases from V and 4 from J, leaving 10 bases between them. The CDR3 loop spans 15 amino acids. The CDR3 protein is CASSLAGAGTGELFF. The CDR3 bases are TGCGCCAGCAGCTTGGCAGGGGCCGGCACCGGGGAGCTGTTTTTT.

J is TRBJ1-1 and V is TRBV15; D is perhaps TRBD1 (6 bases). This CDR3 is 18 amino acids long. V was shortened by 0 bases and J by 7 bases, with 24 bases between the two germline ends. The germline CDR1 and CDR2 sequences are LNHNV and YYDKDF (reference sequence). The CDR3 bases are TGTGCCACCAGCAGAGATGAGGTCGCCCGAAGGGACATCCTTGAAGCTTTCTTT. Translated: CATSRDEVARRDILEAFF.

V and J are TRBV30 and TRBJ2-3; 10 bases map to TRBD2. The CDR3 runs 17 residues. Germline CDR1 is GTSNPN and CDR2 is SVGIG (reference sequence). The ends lost 0 bases at V and 2 bases at J; junction bases unmatched: 8. The CDR3 spells CAWSVLSGGGPTDTQYF. CDR3 bases: TGTGCCTGGAGTGTACTGAGCGGGGGGGGACCCACAGATACGCAGTATTTT.

This clone was counted between two and nine times. This chain connects TRBV29-1 to TRBJ1-1; D possibly corresponds to TRBD1 (6 bases). The CDR3 runs to 13 residues. Between the trimmed V and J ends, which lost 6 bases and 0 bases, there was a span of 11 bases. CDR1 is SQVTM, CDR2 ANQGSEA, per germline. The CDR3 protein is CSVAGTMNTEAFF. DNA for the CDR3: TGCAGCGTAGCCGGGACAATGAACACTGAAGCTTTCTTT.